The source of this T cell receptor (beta chain) is a study of vaccination effects on CD4 cells after COVID-19 (dated by TCRdb to the early 2020s). Background for the entire study: Each participant received two doses of an mRNA SARS-CoV-2 vaccine, either BNT162b2 or mRNA-1273. Pre-vaccine samples were drawn from a couple of convalescent patients 16 days and one week before the first dose, at 142 and 148 days after COVID-19 diagnosis. SARS-CoV-2 spike-specific CD4+ TCR repertoires were compared before and after mRNA vaccination in COVID-19 convalescent patients and in infection-naive vaccine recipients. The full study included 9 to 10 COVID-19 convalescent patients and a handful of SARS-CoV-2-naive healthy vaccine recipients. The Oncomine TCR Beta short-read assay on an Illumina iSeq 100 was used to sequence cultures from other donors in the study. The paper's findings and limits, for the study overall: The study was limited by a small number of convalescent patients and lacked early post-infection timepoints. At late post-vaccination timepoints, both infection-induced and vaccine-induced clones showed marked clonal contraction, consistent with waning T cell responses. In convalescent patients, the post-vaccine spike-reactive repertoire consisted mainly of new vaccine-induced clones, largely distinct from infection-induced clones.

This clone was counted only a few times. Its antigen is unknown. Base qualities are missing; no much larger clone stands one base away. Libraries were built with the immunoSEQ multiplex PCR assay. TCR beta CDR3 sequencing was performed on DNA from the cultured, isolated CD4+ T cells. The authors processed their data as follows. The analysis removed non-productive TCR sequences, trimmed reads to the CDR3 region, and retained only CDR3s that were 7 or more amino acids long. Antigen-specific clonotypes were identified using the MANAFEST web app by comparison of expansion in peptide wells against reference cultures. Positive clones required FDR<0.05 expansion versus reference and all other wells, odds ratio above 5, and frequency above 0.1% in two replicate wells. Clonotypes significantly expanded in SARS-CoV-2 spike wells and in at least one common cold coronavirus spike condition were defined as cross-reactive. CDR3 similarity was assessed by Levenshtein distance using the stringdist R package, and unrooted trees were constructed with ape in R 3.6.1. TCRdb's version of the immuneACCESS table is confined to in-frame rearrangements and falls short of the full clone set. An unresolved V gene accounts for under half of the shortfall where checked; the remainder is of unknown origin. V and J calls and clone size are copied from that table; D and trimming were computed from the DNA. This sample has 70,000 or so clones in its table, and roughly two thirds of those were observed once. The biggest ten clones account for over 4.5% of the sample.

In the ViraFEST assay, PBMC were stimulated with viral peptide pools, and TCR sequencing was then used to find antigen-specific CD4+ T cell clonotypes based on their expansion. After less than 13 days of culture, CD4+ T cells were isolated with the EasySep CD4+ T cell isolation kit. Convalescent patients had PCR-confirmed SARS-CoV-2 infection between March and December 2020, before Alpha, Beta and Delta variants emerged in the United States. Some 1.9 million PBMC per well were cultured with approximately 10 ug/ml peptides in IMDM containing 5% human AB serum, about 9 IU/ml IL-2 and gentamicin. A peptide pool from HIV-1 Nef was used as the negative control culture condition. Half of the culture medium was replaced with fresh IL-2-containing medium on days 3 and 7. Each peptide stimulation condition was cultured in triplicate wells unless otherwise noted. Using Ficoll-Paque Plus gradient centrifugation, PBMC were separated from whole blood and then either used fresh or cryopreserved at -140C. Genomic DNA was extracted from cultured CD4+ T cells with the QIAamp micro DNA kit.

Reading from cysteine to phenylalanine, the CDR3 counts 14 amino acids. The read is trimmed to its CDR3 DNA, 42 bases read in frame from base 1. V loses 4 bases of germline sequence and J loses 3 bases, and the interval between the two ends is 11 bases. Sequences SGHTA (CDR1) and FQGTGA (CDR2) are obtained from the germline V gene. Sequencing was performed on CD4+ T cells from PBMCs cultured with HIV peptides, taken before COVID-19 vaccination. This specimen's cell subset or site label, per the study, means: HIV-1 Nef peptide pool negative control/reference culture. This sequence was found in a human donor who had a prior SARS-CoV-2 infection. Here the chain combines TRBV7-3 and TRBJ2-3; the D gene cannot be named for sure. CDR3 reads: CASSSSTTTDTQYF. The DNA sequence is as follows: TGTGCCAGCAGCTCGTCGACGACTACAGATACGCAGTATTTT.